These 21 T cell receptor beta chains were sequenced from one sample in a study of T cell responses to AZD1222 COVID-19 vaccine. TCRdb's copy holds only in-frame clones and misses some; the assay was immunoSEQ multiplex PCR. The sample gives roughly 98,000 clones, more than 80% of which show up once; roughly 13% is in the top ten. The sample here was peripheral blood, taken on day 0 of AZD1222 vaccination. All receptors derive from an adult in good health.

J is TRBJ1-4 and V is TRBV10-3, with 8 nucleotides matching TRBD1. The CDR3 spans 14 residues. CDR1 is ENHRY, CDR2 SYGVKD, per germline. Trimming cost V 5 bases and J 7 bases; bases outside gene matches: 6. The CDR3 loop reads CAISSDRGSEKLFF. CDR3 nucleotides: TGTGCCATCAGTTCCGACAGGGGTAGTGAAAAACTGTTTTTT.

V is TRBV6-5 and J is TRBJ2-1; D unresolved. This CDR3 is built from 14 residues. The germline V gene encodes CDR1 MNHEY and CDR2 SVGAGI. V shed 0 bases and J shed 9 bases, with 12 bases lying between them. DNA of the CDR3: TGTGCCAGCAGTTACTCGGTCTGGGCAGGTGAGCAGTTCTTC. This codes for CASSYSVWAGEQFF.

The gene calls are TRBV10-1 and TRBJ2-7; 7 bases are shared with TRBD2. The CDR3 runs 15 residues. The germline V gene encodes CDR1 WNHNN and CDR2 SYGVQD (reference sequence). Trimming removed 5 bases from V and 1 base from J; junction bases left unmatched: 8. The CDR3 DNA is TGCGCCAGCAGTCCCGGGACGGGGGGTTCCTACGAGCAGTACTTC. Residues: CASSPGTGGSYEQYF.

As DNA, the CDR3 is TGTGCCAGCAGTTTGAGGACAGGGCTCTCCTACGAGCAGTACTTC. Translating gives CASSLRTGLSYEQYF. The chain employs TRBV28 and TRBJ2-7; 8 positions match TRBD1. Trimming at V came to 3 bases and at J to 0 bases, leaving 4 bases not matched to a gene. Germline CDR1 MDHEN, CDR2 SYDVKM. The CDR3 is 15 residues long.

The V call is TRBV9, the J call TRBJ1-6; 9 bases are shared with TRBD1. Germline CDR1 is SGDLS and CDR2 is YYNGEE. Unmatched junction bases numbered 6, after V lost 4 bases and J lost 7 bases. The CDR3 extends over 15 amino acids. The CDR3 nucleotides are TGTGCCAGCAGCAAACAGGGGGCTAGGAATTCACCCCTCCACTTT. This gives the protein CASSKQGARNSPLHF.

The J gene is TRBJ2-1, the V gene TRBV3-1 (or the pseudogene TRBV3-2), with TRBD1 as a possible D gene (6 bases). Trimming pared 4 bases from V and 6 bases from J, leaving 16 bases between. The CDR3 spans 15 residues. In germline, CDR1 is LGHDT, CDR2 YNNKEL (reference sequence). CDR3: CASSPRTESSNEQFF. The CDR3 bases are TGTGCCAGCAGCCCTCGGACAGAAAGTAGCAATGAGCAGTTCTTC.

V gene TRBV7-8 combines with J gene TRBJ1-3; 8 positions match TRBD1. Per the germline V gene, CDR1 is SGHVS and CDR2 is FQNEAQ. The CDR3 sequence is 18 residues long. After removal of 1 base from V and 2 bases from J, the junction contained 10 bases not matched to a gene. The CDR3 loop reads CASSLGRTGSLAGNTIYF. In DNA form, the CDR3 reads TGTGCCAGCAGCTTAGGAAGGACAGGGTCTCTGGCTGGAAACACCATATATTTT.

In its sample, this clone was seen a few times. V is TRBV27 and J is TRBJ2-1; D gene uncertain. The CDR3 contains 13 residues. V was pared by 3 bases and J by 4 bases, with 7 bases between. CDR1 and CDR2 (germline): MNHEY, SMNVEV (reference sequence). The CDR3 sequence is CASSFRVYNEQFF. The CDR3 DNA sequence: TGTGCCAGCAGTTTTAGGGTGTACAATGAGCAGTTCTTC.

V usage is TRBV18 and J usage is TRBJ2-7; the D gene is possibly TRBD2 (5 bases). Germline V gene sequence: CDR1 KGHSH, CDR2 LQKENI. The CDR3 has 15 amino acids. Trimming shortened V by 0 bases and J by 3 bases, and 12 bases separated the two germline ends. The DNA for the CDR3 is TGTGCCAGCTCACCACCGGTCCACGGGGACTACGAGCAGTACTTC. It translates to CASSPPVHGDYEQYF.

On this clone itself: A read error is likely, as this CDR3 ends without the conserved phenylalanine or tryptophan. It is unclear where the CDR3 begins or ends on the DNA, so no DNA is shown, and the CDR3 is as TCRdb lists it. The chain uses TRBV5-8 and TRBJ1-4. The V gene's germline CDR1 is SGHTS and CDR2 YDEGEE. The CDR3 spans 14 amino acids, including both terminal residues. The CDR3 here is CASSLVAPRFETVT.

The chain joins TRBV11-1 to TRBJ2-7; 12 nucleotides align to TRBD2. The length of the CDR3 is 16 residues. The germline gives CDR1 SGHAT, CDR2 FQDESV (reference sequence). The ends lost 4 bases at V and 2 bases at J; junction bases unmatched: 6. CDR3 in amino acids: CASSSRTSGVTYEQYF. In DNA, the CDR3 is TGTGCCAGCAGCTCCAGGACTAGCGGGGTAACCTACGAGCAGTACTTC.

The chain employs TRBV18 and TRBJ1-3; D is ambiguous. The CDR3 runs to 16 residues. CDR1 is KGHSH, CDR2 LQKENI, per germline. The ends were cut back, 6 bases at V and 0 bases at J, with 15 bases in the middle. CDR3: CASSPGVGSSGNTIYF. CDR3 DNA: TGTGCCAGCTCCCCGGGAGTCGGAAGCTCTGGAAACACCATATATTTT. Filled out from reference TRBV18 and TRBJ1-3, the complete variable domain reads NAGVMQNPRHLVRRRGQEARLRCSPMKGHSHVYWYRQLPEEGLKFMVYLQKENIIDESGMPKERFSAEFPKEGPSILRIQQVVRGDSAAYFCASSPGVGSSGNTIYFGEGSWLTVV.

For the CDR3, the DNA is TGTGCCAGTAGTAGCGGGGGGGCGTCCTACAATGAGCAGTTCTTC. It yields the protein CASSSGGASYNEQFF. The chain employs TRBV19 and TRBJ2-1; 9 positions match TRBD2. V was clipped by 4 bases and J by 1 base; unmatched bases: 2. Germline V gives CDR1 LNHDA, CDR2 SQIVND (reference sequence). The CDR3 loop spans 15 amino acids.

CDR3 loop: CASSARAETQYF. DNA of the CDR3: TGTGCCAGCAGCGCTAGGGCAGAGACCCAGTACTTC. The chain employs TRBV2 and TRBJ2-5; no clear D gene. This CDR3 is 12 amino acids long. Trimming shortened V by 6 bases and J by 4 bases, and 9 bases separated the two germline ends. Germline CDR1 reads SNHLY; CDR2 reads FYNNEI.

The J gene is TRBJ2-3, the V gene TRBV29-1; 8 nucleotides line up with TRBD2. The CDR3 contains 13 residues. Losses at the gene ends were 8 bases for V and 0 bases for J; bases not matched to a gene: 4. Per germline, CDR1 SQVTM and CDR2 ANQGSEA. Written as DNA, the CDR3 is TGCAGCACTAGCGGACCTAGCACAGATACGCAGTATTTT. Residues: CSTSGPSTDTQYF.

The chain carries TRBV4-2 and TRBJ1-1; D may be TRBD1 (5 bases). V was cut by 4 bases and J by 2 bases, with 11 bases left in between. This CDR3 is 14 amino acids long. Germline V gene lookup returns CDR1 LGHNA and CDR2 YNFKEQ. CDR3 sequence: CASSPIGQNTEAFF. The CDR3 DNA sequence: TGTGCCAGCAGCCCGATAGGACAAAACACTGAAGCTTTCTTT.

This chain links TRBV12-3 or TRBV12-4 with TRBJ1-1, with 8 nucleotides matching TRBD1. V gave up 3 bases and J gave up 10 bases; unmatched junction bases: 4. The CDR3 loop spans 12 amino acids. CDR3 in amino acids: CASSLGQVGAFF. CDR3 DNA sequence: TGTGCCAGCAGTTTGGGACAGGTTGGAGCTTTCTTT.

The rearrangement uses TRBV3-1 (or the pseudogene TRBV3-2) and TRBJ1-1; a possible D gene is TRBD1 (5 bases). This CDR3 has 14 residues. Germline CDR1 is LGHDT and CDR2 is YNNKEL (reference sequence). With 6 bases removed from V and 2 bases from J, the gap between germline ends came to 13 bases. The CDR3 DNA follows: TGTGCCAGCAGACCCACAGGTATTAACACTGAAGCTTTCTTT. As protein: CASRPTGINTEAFF.

The DNA of the CDR3 is TGTGCCAGCAGTGAATGGGGTCCGGGGAATGAGCAGTTCTTC. It encodes CASSEWGPGNEQFF. The chain uses TRBV6-1 and TRBJ2-1, with D perhaps TRBD2 (5 bases). CDR1 MNHNS and CDR2 SASEGT come from the germline V gene. The CDR3 spans 14 residues. V lost 2 bases and J 7 bases, leaving 12 bases between the germline ends.

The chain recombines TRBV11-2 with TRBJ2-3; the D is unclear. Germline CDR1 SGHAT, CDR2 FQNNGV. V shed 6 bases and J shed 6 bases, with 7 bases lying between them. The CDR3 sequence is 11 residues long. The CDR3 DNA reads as TGTGCCAGCAGGCAGGTGGATACGCAGTATTTT. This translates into CASRQVDTQYF.

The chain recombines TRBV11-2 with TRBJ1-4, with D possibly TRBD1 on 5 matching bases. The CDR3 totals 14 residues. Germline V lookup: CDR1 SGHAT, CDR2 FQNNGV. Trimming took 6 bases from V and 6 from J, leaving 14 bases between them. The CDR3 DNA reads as TGTGCCAGCAGACCGGGGGGGAGGGATGAAAAACTGTTTTTT. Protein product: CASRPGGRDEKLFF.